This TCR beta chain came from a study of blood T cell repertoires in COVID-19. Study details: Acute and convalescent COVID-19 samples came from the United States, Italy and Spain. PBMCs, B-cell-depleted T cells, or T cells provided the cDNA or gDNA that made up the material.

The Seattle site enrolled patients during active infection and followed them longitudinally. Authors' data handling: Cell counts per sample came from amplifying reference gene primers. This table comes from immunoSEQ multiplex PCR, and its TCRdb copy is limited to in-frame clones, with some not included. D and trimming were read from the DNA, whereas the V and J calls and clone size are those reported in that table. The sample holds hundreds of thousands of clones, roughly 83% seen once. The germline CDR1 and CDR2 sequences are KGHSH and LQKENI. Losses at the gene ends were 5 bases for V and 7 bases for J; bases not matched to a gene: 9. This CDR3 comprises 14 residues.

This receptor was taken from a woman over 75 with COVID-19, enrolled during active disease. The specimen was peripheral blood. This chain connects TRBV18 to TRBJ1-1; 8 bases are shared with TRBD1. The chain's CDR3 is CASSNQGAQGEAFF. The CDR3 bases are TGTGCCAGCTCAAACCAGGGGGCTCAGGGTGAAGCTTTCTTT.